This TCR beta chain was sequenced during a study of blood T cells in healthy people across ages. Germline V gene data show CDR1 as MNHEY and CDR2 as SVGAGI. The CDR3 is made up of 14 amino acids. The germline V and J ends were trimmed by 7 bases and 4 bases, with 16 bases remaining between them. Concerning this clonotype: Its antigen remains unidentified.

A second about 6 to 11 cycle PCR used barcoded and J-beta primers. Sequencing recovered at least 2.5 million CDR3-containing paired-end reads from each sample. TCRdb reanalysed the 5' RACE reads using MiXCR and keeps one entry per CDR3 protein. The table records roughly 1.4 million distinct CDR3 sequences, approximately 59% of them present only once. Study conclusions and caveats: Diversity figures based on one million T cells were deemed too low. Roughly linear declines in TCR beta diversity per million T cells occurred with age.

Researchers report isolating at least 7 million PBMCs per sample. This TCR derives from a man aged 18 to 29 in good health. The J gene is TRBJ2-5, the V gene TRBV6-5; D might be TRBD1 or TRBD2, each matching 5 bases. Sequences were obtained from blood. In DNA form, the CDR3 reads TGTGCCAGCACCCCGGGACCCGGCGGAGAGACCCAGTACTTC. Protein product: CASTPGPGGETQYF.